Presented here are 29 T cell receptor beta chains from one specimen sequenced in a study of low-dose radiotherapy and immunotherapy resistance in tumors. Time point: after trial treatment. Treatment here: LDRT plus nivolumab, ipilimumab, low-dose cyclophosphamide and aspirin (RACIN trial). TRAV and TRBV primers primed cDNA for both TCRalpha and TCRbeta. A constant-region primer paired with the V-primer adapter amplified TCRs over about 18 PCR cycles. TCRdb recomputed calls from the reads with MiXCR, one row per CDR3 protein. The profile shows about 58,000 distinct CDR3 sequences, about 25% of them singletons. This material consisted of PBMCs, taken after low-dose radiotherapy plus immunotherapy. Receptors were obtained from a male donor with prostate cancer.

The chain uses TRBV7-6 and TRBJ2-5; the match to TRBD2 covers 11 bases. The V gene's germline CDR1 is SGHVS and CDR2 FNYEAQ. With V trimmed by 4 bases and J by 5 bases, 6 bases remained unmatched. The CDR3 runs 15 residues. This CDR3 reads CASSSIAGGWETQYF. The CDR3 nucleotides read TGTGCCAGCAGCTCAATAGCGGGAGGGTGGGAGACCCAGTACTTC.

This clonotype was recorded many times. J is TRBJ2-1 and V is TRBV9; D is undetermined. The germline CDR1 and CDR2 sequences are SGDLS and YYNGEE. This CDR3 spans 18 amino acids. Deletions cut 0 bases from V and 4 bases from J, with 20 bases between. The CDR3 region is CASSVEVPGGVQYNEQFF. The CDR3 nucleotides read TGTGCCAGCAGCGTAGAAGTCCCCGGCGGTGTGCAGTACAATGAGCAGTTCTTC.

Only a few counts were recorded for this clonotype. The chain carries TRBV5-4 and TRBJ1-1; D ambiguous. The CDR3 sequence is 13 residues long. Germline CDR1 and CDR2: SGHNT and YYREEE (reference sequence). The V end lost 4 bases, the J end lost 6 bases, and 13 bases lay between the germline ends. CDR3: CASSPAGSAEAFF. The CDR3 nucleotides read TGTGCCAGCAGCCCGGCGGGGTCAGCTGAAGCTTTCTTT.

The chain carries TRBV19 and TRBJ1-2; 7 bases fit TRBD1. CDR3 size: 12 residues. V shed 6 bases and J 8 bases; nucleotides not matched to a gene: 6. Germline assignment: CDR1 LNHDA and CDR2 SQIVND (reference sequence). The CDR3 sequence: CASRLDREGYTF. The DNA for the CDR3 is TGTGCCAGTAGACTCGACAGGGAAGGCTACACCTTC.

This clonotype was recorded a few times. V usage is TRBV6-2 or TRBV6-3 and J usage is TRBJ1-5, with D possibly TRBD1 on 5 matching bases. Trimming cost V 1 base and J 5 bases, with 18 bases left between them. In germline, CDR1 is MNHEY, CDR2 SVGEGT. CDR3 length: 17 residues. The DNA of the CDR3 is TGTGCCAGCAGTTACTTCGTTGGGGGAGGGTACGATCAGCCCCAGCATTTT. This sequence encodes CASSYFVGGGYDQPQHF.

This clonotype was counted at least ten times. V is TRBV3-1 and J is TRBJ2-4; D possibly corresponds to TRBD1 (5 bases). V was clipped by 1 base and J by 1 base, with 17 bases between them. This CDR3 region has 18 residues. Germline V gene sequence: CDR1 LGHDT, CDR2 YNNKEL (reference sequence). The DNA for the CDR3 is TGTGCCAGCAGCCAAGTCATCAGGGCAGGGTGGGCCAAAAACATTCAGTACTTC. This codes for CASSQVIRAGWAKNIQYF.

Remarks on this clonotype: With only one base between it and a far larger clone, this is likely a read error. The chain links TRBV7-9 to TRBJ2-5; 8 nucleotides align to TRBD2. The CDR3 sequence is 16 residues long. The germline V gene has CDR1 SEHNR and CDR2 FQNEAQ (reference sequence). CDR3 sequence: CANSFPVGTREETQYF. The CDR3 DNA follows: TGTGCCAACAGCTTTCCCGTCGGGACTAGGGAAGAGACCCAGTACTTC.

Concerning this clonotype: A much larger clone is a single base away; this may be a read error. This chain links TRBV20-1 with TRBJ2-7, with 7 positions matching TRBD2. The V and J ends lost 5 bases and 6 bases, in that order; junction bases with no gene match: 4. The CDR3 runs 11 residues. Per germline, CDR1 DFQATT and CDR2 SNEGSKA (reference sequence). The CDR3 DNA sequence: TGCAGTGCTCAATCGGGAGGCGAGCAGTACTTC. It codes for CSAQSGGEQYF.

There are many counts of this clonotype. The V and J genes are TRBV24-1 and TRBJ2-2; possibly TRBD1 for D (5 bases). Trimming cost V 3 bases and J 7 bases, with 8 bases left between them. The CDR3 is 13 amino acids. Germline lookup yields CDR1 KGHDR and CDR2 SFDVKD. The CDR3 region has the DNA TGTGCCACCAGTGATGACAGTGGCGGGGAGCTGTTTTTT. It codes for CATSDDSGGELFF.

This clonotype was detected ten times or more. The V gene is TRBV5-4, the J gene TRBJ1-1, with 11 bases matching TRBD1. CDR1 is SGHNT and CDR2 is YYREEE in the germline V gene (reference sequence). Trimming cost V 0 bases and J 5 bases; bases outside gene matches: 3. The CDR3 has 15 amino acids. DNA of the CDR3: TGTGCCAGCAGCTTGGCGGGGACAGGGGGGACTGAAGCTTTCTTT. It codes for CASSLAGTGGTEAFF.

This clonotype was found a few times. This rearrangement joins TRBV21-1 to TRBJ1-2. TRBV21-1 is a recognized pseudogene. This CDR3 spans 14 amino acids. The CDR3 sequence is CASISSRTDYGYTF. CDR3 DNA: TGTGCCAGCATTTCCAGCAGGACCGACTATGGCTACACCTTC.

This clonotype was seen ten or more times. The V call is TRBV29-1, the J call TRBJ1-2; 8 bases are a match to TRBD1. Germline V gives CDR1 SQVTM, CDR2 ANQGSEA. With V trimmed by 1 base and J by 4 bases, 5 bases remained unmatched. This CDR3 spans 14 amino acids. CDR3 sequence: CSVEAGGAIYGYTF. The CDR3 nucleotides are TGCAGCGTTGAAGCAGGGGGCGCCATCTATGGCTACACCTTC.

Many counts were recorded for this clonotype. The chain recombines TRBV5-4 with TRBJ2-1; D tentatively fits TRBD1 or TRBD2 (7 bases each). The germline V gene encodes CDR1 SGHNT and CDR2 YYREEE (reference sequence). This CDR3 has 15 residues. Trimming left V 5 bases short and J 4 bases short, with 16 bases between. CDR3 nucleotide sequence: TGTGCCAGCAGTTCCGCAGGGGGGGAATACAATGAGCAGTTCTTC. This translates into CASSSAGGEYNEQFF.

This clonotype was counted ten times or more. The chain uses TRBV12-3 or TRBV12-4 and TRBJ1-3; 7 positions match TRBD1. The CDR3 runs 16 residues. V was pared by 4 bases and J by 0 bases, with 6 bases of the junction left unmatched. CDR3 coding DNA: TGTGCCAGCAGTTACCGACAGGGAAACTCTGGAAACACCATATATTTT. It yields the protein CASSYRQGNSGNTIYF.

The chain couples TRBV28 to TRBJ1-5, with a tentative D call TRBD1 (6 bases). CDR3 length: 16 amino acids. Trimming removed 6 bases at V and 1 base at J, with 16 bases between. Germline CDR1 MDHEN, CDR2 SYDVKM. CDR3 region: CASSWLAGASNQPQHF. CDR3 DNA: TGTGCCAGCAGCTGGCTTGCGGGGGCGAGCAATCAGCCCCAGCATTTT. The variable domain in full, with the rest retrieved from reference TRBV28 and TRBJ1-5, is DVKVTQSSRYLVKRTGEKVFLECVQDMDHENMFWYRQDPGLGLRLIYFSYDVKMKEKGDIPEGYSVSREKKERFSLILESASTNQTSMYLCASSWLAGASNQPQHFGDGTRLSIL.

This clonotype was observed at least ten times. The V gene is TRBV21-1, the J gene TRBJ2-5; the D call of TRBD2 is as the table states it, not checked on the DNA. TRBV21-1 is flagged as a pseudogene. The CDR3 covers 19 residues. For the CDR3, the DNA is TGTGCCAGCAGAGAGCACGCGCCGAAAGCGGGTGCCTACCAAGAGACCCAGTACTTC. This codes for CASREHAPKAGAYQETQYF.

The chain is built from TRBV18 and TRBJ2-2, with 9 bases fitting TRBD2. The trim removed 0 bases at V and 2 bases at J, leaving 10 bases unmatched. There are 19 residues in the CDR3. CDR1 KGHSH and CDR2 LQKENI come from the germline V gene. The CDR3 sequence: CASSPPGALLAGNTGELFF. The CDR3 bases are TGTGCCAGCTCACCACCGGGGGCGCTGCTAGCGGGAAACACCGGGGAGCTGTTTTTT.

This clonotype was seen ten or more times. V and J are TRBV14 and TRBJ1-1; no clear D gene. With 0 bases removed from V and 0 bases from J, the gap between germline ends came to 2 bases. Per germline, CDR1 SGHDN and CDR2 FVKESK. This CDR3 contains 13 residues. The CDR3 spells CASSQEMNTEAFF. The CDR3 bases are TGTGCCAGCAGCCAAGAGATGAACACTGAAGCTTTCTTT.

The chain employs TRBV6-2 or TRBV6-3 and TRBJ1-3; D gene ambiguous. Looked up from germline, CDR1 is MNHEY and CDR2 is SVGEGT. The CDR3 totals 14 residues. V was pared by 0 bases and J by 2 bases, with 5 bases between. This CDR3 is CASSYSGPGNTIYF. The CDR3 DNA sequence: TGTGCCAGCAGTTACTCGGGTCCTGGAAACACCATATATTTT.

This clonotype was seen at least ten times. The chain links TRBV20-1 to TRBJ2-3; 12 positions agree with TRBD1. Germline lookup yields CDR1 DFQATT and CDR2 SNEGSKA (reference sequence). This CDR3 region has 14 residues. V was pared by 6 bases and J by 5 bases, with 6 bases of the junction left unmatched. CDR3 residues: CSARDRGLGDTQYF. The CDR3 nucleotides read TGCAGTGCCCGGGACAGGGGGCTTGGAGATACGCAGTATTTT.

This clonotype showed up many times. V usage is TRBV27 and J usage is TRBJ2-7, with a weak D call TRBD1 (6 bases). The CDR3 covers 14 residues. CDR1 and CDR2 (germline): MNHEY, SMNVEV (reference sequence). Trimming removed 6 bases from V and 0 bases from J, with 12 bases in between. Written as DNA, the CDR3 is TGTGCCAGCAGCGTGACAGGTAGCTCCTACGAGCAGTACTTC. As protein: CASSVTGSSYEQYF.

This clonotype was recorded only once. This is likely an artifact of a read error, given a far larger clone one base away. The genes are TRBV3-1 and TRBJ2-1; 8 nucleotides align to TRBD2. This CDR3 has 15 residues. CDR1 and CDR2 from the germline V gene are LGHDT and YNNKEL (reference sequence). Trimming at V came to 3 bases and at J to 10 bases, leaving 11 bases not matched to a gene. The CDR3 sequence: CASSHHFAGGYEQFF. CDR3 nucleotide sequence: TGTGCCAGCAGCCACCACTTTGCGGGGGGTTACGAGCAGTTCTTC.

The table lists this clonotype with many counts. The V gene is TRBV7-3, the J gene TRBJ2-1, with 7 bases lining up with TRBD1. The V and J ends lost 5 bases and 0 bases, in that order; junction bases with no gene match: 10. The germline CDR1 and CDR2 sequences are SGHTA and FQGTGA. The CDR3 is 17 amino acids. CDR3 sequence reads: CASSRVHRGPSYNEQFF. CDR3 DNA: TGTGCCAGCAGCAGAGTACACAGGGGTCCCTCCTACAATGAGCAGTTCTTC. Full variable domain (missing parts from reference TRBV7-3 and TRBJ2-1): GAGVSQTPSNKVTEKGKYVELRCDPISGHTALYWYRQSLGQGPEFLIYFQGTGAADDSGLPNDRFFAVRPEGSVSTLKIQRTERGDSAVYLCASSRVHRGPSYNEQFFGPGTRLTVL.

This clonotype showed up many times. This chain connects TRBV29-1 to TRBJ1-2; D is undetermined. There are 12 residues in the CDR3. Germline V gene lookup returns CDR1 SQVTM and CDR2 ANQGSEA. Trimming cost V 3 bases and J 8 bases, with 13 bases left between them. The CDR3 reads CSVDKSAEGYTF. The CDR3 coding sequence is TGCAGCGTTGATAAAAGTGCGGAAGGCTACACCTTC. Variable domain in full (rest from reference TRBV29-1 and TRBJ1-2): SAVISQKPSRDICQRGTSLTIQCQVDSQVTMMFWYRQQPGQSLTLIATANQGSEATYESGFVIDKFPISRPNLTFSTLTVSNMSPEDSSIYLCSVDKSAEGYTFGSGTRLTVV.

V is TRBV13 and J is TRBJ2-2; D gene unclear. The V gene lost 2 bases and the J gene lost 6 bases, with 7 bases spanning the gap. The CDR3 covers 13 residues. The germline V gene has CDR1 PRHDT and CDR2 FYEKMQ (reference sequence). DNA of the CDR3: TGTGCCAGCAGCTTAAATTGGGCCGGGGAGCTGTTTTTT. Its protein is CASSLNWAGELFF.

As to this clonotype: A far bigger clonotype differs at one base, so this is likely a read error. V and J are TRBV20-1 and TRBJ2-7; unclear D gene. The CDR3 is 15 residues long. CDR1 is DFQATT and CDR2 is SNEGSKA in the germline V gene (reference sequence). The V end was cut by 6 bases, the J end by 7 bases, with 25 bases between. The CDR3 protein is CSASDPSISYNEQYF. CDR3 sequence (DNA): TGCAGTGCCTCGGACCCCTCCATCTCCTACAATGAGCAGTACTTC.

The chain combines TRBV7-2 with TRBJ2-1; D remains ambiguous. From germline, CDR1 is SGHTA and CDR2 FQGNSA. This CDR3 spans 12 amino acids. V lost 3 bases to trimming and J lost 10 bases, with 10 bases between them. The CDR3 coding sequence is TGTGCCAGCAGCTTGAGCTCCTACGAGCAGTTCTTC. Its protein is CASSLSSYEQFF.

This clonotype came up many times. The V call is TRBV7-9, the J call TRBJ2-2; TRBD2 might be the D (6 bases). V lost 0 bases, J lost 11 bases, and 16 bases lay in between. Germline V CDR1 and CDR2: SEHNR, FQNEAQ (reference sequence). This CDR3 spans 15 amino acids. For the CDR3, the DNA is TGTGCCAGCAGCTTAGCGGGGGGACCTCTCGCTGAGCTGTTTTTT. It specifies CASSLAGGPLAELFF.

Details on this clonotype: The likely explanation is a read error, given a far larger clone one base away. The chain recombines TRBV20-1 with TRBJ2-7, with D possibly being TRBD2 (6 bases). V lost 1 base to trimming and J lost 7 bases, with 14 bases between them. Germline CDR1 DFQATT, CDR2 SNEGSKA (reference sequence). CDR3 size: 13 residues. The CDR3 DNA sequence: TGCAGTGCTAGAGGGAGGGCCTACAATGAGCAGTACTTC. Protein sequence: CSARGRAYNEQYF.